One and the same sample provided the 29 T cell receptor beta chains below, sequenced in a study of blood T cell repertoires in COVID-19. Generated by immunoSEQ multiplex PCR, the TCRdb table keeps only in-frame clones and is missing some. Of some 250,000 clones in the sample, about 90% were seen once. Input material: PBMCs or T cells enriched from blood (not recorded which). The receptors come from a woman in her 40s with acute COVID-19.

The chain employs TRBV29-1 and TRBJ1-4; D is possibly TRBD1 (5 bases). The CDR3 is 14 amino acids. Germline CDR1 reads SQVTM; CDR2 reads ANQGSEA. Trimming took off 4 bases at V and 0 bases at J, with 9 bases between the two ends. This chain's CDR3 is CSVAGQATNEKLFF. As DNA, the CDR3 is TGCAGCGTTGCCGGACAAGCAACTAATGAAAAACTGTTTTTT.

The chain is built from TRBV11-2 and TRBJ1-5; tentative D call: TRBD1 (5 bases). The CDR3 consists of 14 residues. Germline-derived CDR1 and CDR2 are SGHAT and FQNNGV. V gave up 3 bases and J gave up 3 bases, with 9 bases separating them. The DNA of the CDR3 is TGTGCCAGCAGCTTTACAGGAAACAATCAGCCCCAGCATTTT. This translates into CASSFTGNNQPQHF.

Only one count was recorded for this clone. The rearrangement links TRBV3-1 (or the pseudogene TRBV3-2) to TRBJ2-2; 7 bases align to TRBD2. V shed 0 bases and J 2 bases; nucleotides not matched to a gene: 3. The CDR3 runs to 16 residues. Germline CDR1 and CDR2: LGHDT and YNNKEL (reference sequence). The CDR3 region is CASSQESSGNTGELFF. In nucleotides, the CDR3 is TGTGCCAGCAGCCAAGAATCTAGCGGAAACACCGGGGAGCTGTTTTTT.

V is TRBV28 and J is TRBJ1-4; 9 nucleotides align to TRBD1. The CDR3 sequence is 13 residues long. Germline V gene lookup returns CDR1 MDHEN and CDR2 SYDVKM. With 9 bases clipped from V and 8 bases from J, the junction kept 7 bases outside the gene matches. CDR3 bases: TGTGCCAGTAGGGACAGGGTAACCGAAAAACTGTTTTTT. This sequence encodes CASRDRVTEKLFF.

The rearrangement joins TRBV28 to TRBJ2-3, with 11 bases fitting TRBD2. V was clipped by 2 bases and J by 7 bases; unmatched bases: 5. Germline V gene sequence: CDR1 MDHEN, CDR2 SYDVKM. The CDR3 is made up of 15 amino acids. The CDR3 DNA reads TGTGCCAGCAGTTTAAGTACTAGCGGGAGTTATACGCAGTATTTT. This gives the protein CASSLSTSGSYTQYF.

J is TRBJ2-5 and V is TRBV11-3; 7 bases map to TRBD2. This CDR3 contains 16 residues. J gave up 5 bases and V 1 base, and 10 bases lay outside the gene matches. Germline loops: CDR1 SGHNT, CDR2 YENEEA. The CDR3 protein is CASSLVGGSSWETQYF. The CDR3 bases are TGTGCCAGCAGCTTAGTTGGCGGGAGCTCGTGGGAGACCCAGTACTTC.

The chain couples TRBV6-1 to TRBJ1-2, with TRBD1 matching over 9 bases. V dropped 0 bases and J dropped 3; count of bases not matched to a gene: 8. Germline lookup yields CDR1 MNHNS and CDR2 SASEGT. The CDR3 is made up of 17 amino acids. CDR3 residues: CASSEALTGGADYGYTF. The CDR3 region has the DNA TGTGCCAGCAGTGAAGCGCTCACAGGGGGCGCAGACTATGGCTACACCTTC.

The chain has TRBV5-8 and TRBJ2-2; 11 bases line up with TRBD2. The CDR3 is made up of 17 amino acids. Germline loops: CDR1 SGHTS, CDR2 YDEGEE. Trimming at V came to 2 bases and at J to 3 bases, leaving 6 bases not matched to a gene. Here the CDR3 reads CASSFPTSGTDTGELFF. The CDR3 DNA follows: TGTGCCAGCAGCTTCCCGACTAGCGGGACCGACACCGGGGAGCTGTTTTTT.

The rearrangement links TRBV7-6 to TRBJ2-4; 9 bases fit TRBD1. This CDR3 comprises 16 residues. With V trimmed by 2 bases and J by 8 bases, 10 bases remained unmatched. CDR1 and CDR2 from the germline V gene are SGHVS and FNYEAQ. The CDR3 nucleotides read TGTGCCAGCAGCTTAACTGGGGACAGGGTGAGGGACATTCAGTACTTC. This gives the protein CASSLTGDRVRDIQYF.

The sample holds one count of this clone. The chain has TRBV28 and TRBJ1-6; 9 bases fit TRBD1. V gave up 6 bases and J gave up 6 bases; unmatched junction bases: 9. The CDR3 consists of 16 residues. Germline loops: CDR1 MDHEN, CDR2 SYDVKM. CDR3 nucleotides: TGTGCCAGCAGACTGATACAGGGGGCCCCTAATTCACCCCTCCACTTT. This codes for CASRLIQGAPNSPLHF.

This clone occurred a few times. The CDR3 DNA follows: TGTGCCAGCAGTTTATACACGACTGCTAGCGGGTGGCCAGATACGCAGTATTTT. This codes for CASSLYTTASGWPDTQYF. The J gene is TRBJ2-3, the V gene TRBV27, with TRBD2 matching 8 bases. The V gene end was trimmed by 1 base and the J gene end by 4 bases; junction bases not matched to a gene: 13. CDR1 MNHEY and CDR2 SMNVEV come from the germline V gene (reference sequence). This CDR3 comprises 18 residues.

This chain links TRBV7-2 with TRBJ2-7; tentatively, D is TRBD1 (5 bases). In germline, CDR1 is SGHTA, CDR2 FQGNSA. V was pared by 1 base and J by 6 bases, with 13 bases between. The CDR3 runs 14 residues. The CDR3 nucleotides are TGTGCCAGCAGCTTAGGGCAGGGCTCAGGCGAGCAGTACTTC. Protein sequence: CASSLGQGSGEQYF.

CDR3 bases: TGTGCCAGCAGTAAACTAGGACAGGACGATACGCAGTATTTT. This encodes CASSKLGQDDTQYF. The chain carries TRBV27 and TRBJ2-3; 7 bases fit TRBD1. Germline CDR1 and CDR2: MNHEY and SMNVEV (reference sequence). V lost 5 bases, J lost 6 bases, and 8 bases stayed unmatched. CDR3 size: 14 residues.

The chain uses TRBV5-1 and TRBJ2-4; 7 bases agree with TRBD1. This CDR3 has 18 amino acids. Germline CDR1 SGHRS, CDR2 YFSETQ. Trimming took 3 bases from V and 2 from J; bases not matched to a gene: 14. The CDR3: CASSSLSGQSFSKNIQYF. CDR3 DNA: TGCGCCAGCAGCTCACTATCGGGACAGAGTTTCTCCAAAAACATTCAGTACTTC. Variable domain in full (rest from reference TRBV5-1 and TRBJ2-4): KAGVTQTPRYLIKTRGQQVTLSCSPISGHRSVSWYQQTPGQGLQFLFEYFSETQRNKGNFPGRFSGRQFSNSRSEMNVSTLELGDSALYLCASSSLSGQSFSKNIQYFGAGTRLSVL.

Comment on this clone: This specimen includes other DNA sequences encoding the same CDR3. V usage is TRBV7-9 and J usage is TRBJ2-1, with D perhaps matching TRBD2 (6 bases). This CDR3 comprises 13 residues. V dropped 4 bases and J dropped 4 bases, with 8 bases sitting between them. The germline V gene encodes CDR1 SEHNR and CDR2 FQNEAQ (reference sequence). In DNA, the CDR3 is TGTGCCAGCAGCTCGGGACTTTACAATGAGCAGTTCTTC. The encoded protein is CASSSGLYNEQFF. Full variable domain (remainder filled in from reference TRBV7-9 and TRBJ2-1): DTGVSQNPRHKITKRGQNVTFRCDPISEHNRLYWYRQTLGQGPEFLTYFQNEAQLEKSRLLSDRFSAERPKGSFSTLEIQRTEQGDSAMYLCASSSGLYNEQFFGPGTRLTVL.

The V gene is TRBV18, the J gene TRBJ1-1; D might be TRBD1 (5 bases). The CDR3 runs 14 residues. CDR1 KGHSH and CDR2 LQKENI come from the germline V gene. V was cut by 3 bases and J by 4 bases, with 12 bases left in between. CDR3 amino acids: CASSPTQGGTEAFF. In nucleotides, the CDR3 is TGTGCCAGCTCACCGACGCAGGGAGGCACTGAAGCTTTCTTT.

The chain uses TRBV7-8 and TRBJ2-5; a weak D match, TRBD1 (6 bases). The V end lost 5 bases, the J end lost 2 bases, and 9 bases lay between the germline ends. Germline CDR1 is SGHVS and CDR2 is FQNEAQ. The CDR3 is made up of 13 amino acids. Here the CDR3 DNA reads TGTGCCAGCAGCCTCGGGACACAAGAGACCCAGTACTTC. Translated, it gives CASSLGTQETQYF.

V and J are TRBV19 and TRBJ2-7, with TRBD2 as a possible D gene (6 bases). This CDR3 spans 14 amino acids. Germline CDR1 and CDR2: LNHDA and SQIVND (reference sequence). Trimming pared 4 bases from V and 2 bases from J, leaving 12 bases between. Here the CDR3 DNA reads TGTGCCAGTAGTACCGGACTAACCCCCTACGAGCAGTACTTC. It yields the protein CASSTGLTPYEQYF.

The CDR3 DNA follows: TGTGCCAGCAGTCAGGAGGGGTCCGGGGAGCTGTTTTTT. Protein sequence: CASSQEGSGELFF. The V gene is TRBV6-4, the J gene TRBJ2-2, with a weak D call TRBD2 (6 bases). Trimming left V 5 bases short and J 6 bases short, with 10 bases between. The CDR3 has 13 residues. The germline V gene has CDR1 MRHNA and CDR2 SNTAGT.

CDR3 amino acids: CSLAGDLTDTQYF. The DNA of the CDR3 is TGCAGCTTAGCGGGAGACCTCACAGATACGCAGTATTTT. The J gene is TRBJ2-3, the V gene TRBV29-1; 9 bases match TRBD2. V dropped 8 bases and J dropped 2; count of bases not matched to a gene: 5. The CDR3 extends over 13 amino acids. CDR1 is SQVTM and CDR2 is ANQGSEA in the germline V gene.

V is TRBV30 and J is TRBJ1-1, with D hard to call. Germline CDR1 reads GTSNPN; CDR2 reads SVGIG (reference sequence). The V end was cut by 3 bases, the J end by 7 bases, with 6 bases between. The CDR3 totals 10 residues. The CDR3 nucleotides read TGTGCCTGGAGGAGTAATGAAGCTTTCTTT. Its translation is CAWRSNEAFF.

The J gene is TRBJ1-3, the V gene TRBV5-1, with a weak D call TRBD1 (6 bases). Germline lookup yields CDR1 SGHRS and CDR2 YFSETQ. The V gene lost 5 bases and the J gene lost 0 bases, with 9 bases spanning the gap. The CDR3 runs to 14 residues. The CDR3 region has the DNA TGCGCCAGCAGACAGGGCCGCTCTGGAAACACCATATATTTT. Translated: CASRQGRSGNTIYF. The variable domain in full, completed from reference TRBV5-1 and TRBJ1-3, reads KAGVTQTPRYLIKTRGQQVTLSCSPISGHRSVSWYQQTPGQGLQFLFEYFSETQRNKGNFPGRFSGRQFSNSRSEMNVSTLELGDSALYLCASRQGRSGNTIYFGEGSWLTVV.

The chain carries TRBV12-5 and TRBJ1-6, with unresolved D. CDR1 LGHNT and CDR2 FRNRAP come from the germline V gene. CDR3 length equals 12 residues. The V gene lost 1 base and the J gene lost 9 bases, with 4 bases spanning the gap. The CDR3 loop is CASGLAVSPLHF. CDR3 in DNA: TGTGCTAGTGGTTTGGCGGTTTCACCCCTCCACTTT.

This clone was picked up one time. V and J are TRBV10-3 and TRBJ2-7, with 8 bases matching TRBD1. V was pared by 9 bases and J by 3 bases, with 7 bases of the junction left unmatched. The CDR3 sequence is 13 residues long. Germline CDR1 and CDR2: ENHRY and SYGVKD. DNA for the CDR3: TGTGCCATGAAACAGGGGGTTAACTACGAGCAGTACTTC. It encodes CAMKQGVNYEQYF.

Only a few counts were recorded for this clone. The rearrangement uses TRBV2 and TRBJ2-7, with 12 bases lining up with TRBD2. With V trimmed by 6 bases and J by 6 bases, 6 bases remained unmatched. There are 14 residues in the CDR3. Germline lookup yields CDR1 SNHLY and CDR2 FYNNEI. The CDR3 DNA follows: TGTGCCAGCAGCGGACTAGCGGGAAGGGGCGAGCAGTACTTC. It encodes CASSGLAGRGEQYF.

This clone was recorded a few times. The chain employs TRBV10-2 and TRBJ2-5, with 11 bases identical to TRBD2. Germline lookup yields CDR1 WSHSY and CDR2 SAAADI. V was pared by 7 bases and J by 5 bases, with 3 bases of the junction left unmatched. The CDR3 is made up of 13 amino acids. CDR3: CASKLAGVETQYF. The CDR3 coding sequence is TGCGCCAGCAAACTAGCGGGAGTTGAGACCCAGTACTTC.

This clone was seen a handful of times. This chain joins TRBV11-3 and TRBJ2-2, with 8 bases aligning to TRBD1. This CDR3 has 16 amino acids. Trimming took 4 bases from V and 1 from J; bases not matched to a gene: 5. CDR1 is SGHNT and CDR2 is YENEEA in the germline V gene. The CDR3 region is CASSSYGTGNTGELFF. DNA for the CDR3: TGTGCCAGCAGCTCATACGGGACAGGGAACACCGGGGAGCTGTTTTTT.

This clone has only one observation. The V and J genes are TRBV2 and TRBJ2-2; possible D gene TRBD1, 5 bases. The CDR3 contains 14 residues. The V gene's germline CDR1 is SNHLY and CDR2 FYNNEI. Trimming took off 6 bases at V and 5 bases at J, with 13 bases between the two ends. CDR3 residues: CASRFDSSTGELFF. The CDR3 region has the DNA TGTGCCAGCAGATTTGACAGTTCAACCGGGGAGCTGTTTTTT.

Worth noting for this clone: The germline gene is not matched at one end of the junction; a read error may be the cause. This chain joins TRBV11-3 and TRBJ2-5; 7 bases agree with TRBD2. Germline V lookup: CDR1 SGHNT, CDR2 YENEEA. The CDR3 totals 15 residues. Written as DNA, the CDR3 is TGTGCCAGCAGCTCACGGGCGGGAGACCACGAGACCCAGTACTTC. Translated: CASSSRAGDHETQYF. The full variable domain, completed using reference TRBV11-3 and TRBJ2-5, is EAGVVQSPRYKIIEKKQPVAFWCNPISGHNTLYWYLQNLGQGPELLIRYENEEAVDDSQLPKDRFSAERLKGVDSTLKIQPAELGDSAVYLCASSSRAGDHETQYFGPGTRLLVL.